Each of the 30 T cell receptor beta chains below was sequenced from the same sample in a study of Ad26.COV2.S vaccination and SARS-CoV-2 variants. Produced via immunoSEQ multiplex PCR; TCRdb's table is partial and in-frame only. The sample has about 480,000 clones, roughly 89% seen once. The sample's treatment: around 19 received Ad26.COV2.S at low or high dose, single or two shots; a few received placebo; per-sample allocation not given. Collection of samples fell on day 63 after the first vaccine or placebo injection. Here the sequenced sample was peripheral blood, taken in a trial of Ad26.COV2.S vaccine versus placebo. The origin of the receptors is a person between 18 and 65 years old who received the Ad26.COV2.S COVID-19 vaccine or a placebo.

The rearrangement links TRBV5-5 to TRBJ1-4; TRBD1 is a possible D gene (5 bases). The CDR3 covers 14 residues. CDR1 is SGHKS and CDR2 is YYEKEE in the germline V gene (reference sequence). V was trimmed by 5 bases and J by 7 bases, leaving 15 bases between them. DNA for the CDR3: TGTGCCAGCAGACCGGGGTACGGGGGTGAAAAACTGTTTTTT. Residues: CASRPGYGGEKLFF.

DNA for the CDR3: TGTGCCAGCAGTTATAAAATCCAGGGCCAGGGAATCTACGAGCAGTACTTC. Amino acids: CASSYKIQGQGIYEQYF. The chain combines TRBV6-2 or TRBV6-3 with TRBJ2-7; TRBD1 might be the D (5 bases). This CDR3 region has 17 residues. Trimming cost V 3 bases and J 3 bases, with 21 bases left between them. CDR1 and CDR2 from the germline V gene are MNHEY and SVGEGT.

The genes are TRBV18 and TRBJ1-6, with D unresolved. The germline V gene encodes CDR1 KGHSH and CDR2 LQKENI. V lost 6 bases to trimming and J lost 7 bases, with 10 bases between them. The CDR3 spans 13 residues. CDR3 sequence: CASSLEGNSPLHF. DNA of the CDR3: TGTGCCAGCTCCCTCGAGGGAAATTCACCCCTCCACTTT.

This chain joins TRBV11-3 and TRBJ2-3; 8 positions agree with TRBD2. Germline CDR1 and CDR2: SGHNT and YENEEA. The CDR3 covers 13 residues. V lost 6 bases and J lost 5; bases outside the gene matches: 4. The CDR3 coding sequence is TGTGCCAGCAGGGCGGGAGGCGAAGATACGCAGTATTTT. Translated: CASRAGGEDTQYF.

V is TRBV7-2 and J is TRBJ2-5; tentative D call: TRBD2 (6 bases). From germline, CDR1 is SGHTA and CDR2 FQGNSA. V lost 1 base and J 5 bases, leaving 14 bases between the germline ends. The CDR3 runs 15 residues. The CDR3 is CASSLGEVPAETQYF. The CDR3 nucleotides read TGTGCCAGCAGCTTAGGGGAGGTACCGGCGGAGACCCAGTACTTC.

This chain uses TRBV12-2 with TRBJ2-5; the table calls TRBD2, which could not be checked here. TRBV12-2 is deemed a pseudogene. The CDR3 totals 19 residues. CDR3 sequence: CASRRTRLAGGPIQETQYF. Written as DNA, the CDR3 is TGTGCAAGTCGCCGTACAAGACTAGCGGGAGGCCCCATCCAAGAGACCCAGTACTTC.

This chain's CDR3 is CASSVHATDSGNTIYF. The DNA of the CDR3 is TGTGCCAGCAGCGTACACGCCACCGACTCTGGAAACACCATATATTTT. The chain couples TRBV9 to TRBJ1-3; unclear D gene. There are 16 residues in the CDR3. Germline V gene data show CDR1 as SGDLS and CDR2 as YYNGEE. V lost 1 base and J 0 bases, leaving 11 bases between the germline ends.

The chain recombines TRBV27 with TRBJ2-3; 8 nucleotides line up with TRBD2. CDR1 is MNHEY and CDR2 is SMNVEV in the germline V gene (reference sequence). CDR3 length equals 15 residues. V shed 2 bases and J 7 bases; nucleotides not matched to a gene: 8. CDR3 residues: CASSLGSGSRNTQYF. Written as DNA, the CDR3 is TGTGCCAGCAGTTTAGGAAGCGGGAGTAGGAATACGCAGTATTTT.

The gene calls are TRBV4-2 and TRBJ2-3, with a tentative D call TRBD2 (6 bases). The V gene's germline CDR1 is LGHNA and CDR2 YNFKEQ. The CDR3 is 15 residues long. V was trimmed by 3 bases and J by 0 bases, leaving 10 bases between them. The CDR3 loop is CASSQLATSTDTQYF. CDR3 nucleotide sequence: TGTGCCAGCAGCCAGCTAGCGACGAGCACAGATACGCAGTATTTT.

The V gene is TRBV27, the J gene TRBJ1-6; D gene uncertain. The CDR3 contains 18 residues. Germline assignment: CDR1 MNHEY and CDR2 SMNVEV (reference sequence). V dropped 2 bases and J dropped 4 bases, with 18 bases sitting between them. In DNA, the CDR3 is TGTGCCAGCAGTTTAGGCGTTGCAAGGAATCAATATAATTCACCCCTCCACTTT. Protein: CASSLGVARNQYNSPLHF.

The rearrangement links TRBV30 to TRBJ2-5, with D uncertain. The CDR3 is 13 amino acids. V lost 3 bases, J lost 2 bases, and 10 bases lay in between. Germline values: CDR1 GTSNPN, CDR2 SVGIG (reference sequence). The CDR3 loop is CAWSGAAQETQYF. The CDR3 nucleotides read TGTGCCTGGAGCGGCGCGGCTCAAGAGACCCAGTACTTC.

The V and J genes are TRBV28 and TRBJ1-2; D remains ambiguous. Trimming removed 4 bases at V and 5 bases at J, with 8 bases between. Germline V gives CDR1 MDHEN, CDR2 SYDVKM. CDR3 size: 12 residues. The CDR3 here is CASSSVGYGYTF. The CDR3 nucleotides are TGTGCCAGCAGTTCCGTTGGGTATGGCTACACCTTC.

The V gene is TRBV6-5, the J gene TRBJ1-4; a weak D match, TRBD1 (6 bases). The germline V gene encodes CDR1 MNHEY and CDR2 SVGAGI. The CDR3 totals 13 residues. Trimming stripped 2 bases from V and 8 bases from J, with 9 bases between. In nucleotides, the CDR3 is TGTGCCAGCAGTTACCTTACAGGGGAAAAACTGTTTTTT. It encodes CASSYLTGEKLFF.

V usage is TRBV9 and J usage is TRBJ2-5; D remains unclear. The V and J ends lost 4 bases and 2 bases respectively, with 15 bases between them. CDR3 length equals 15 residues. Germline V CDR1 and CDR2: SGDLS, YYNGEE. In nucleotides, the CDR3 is TGTGCCAGCAGCCCAACGACTCTGGGACAAGAGACCCAGTACTTC. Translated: CASSPTTLGQETQYF.

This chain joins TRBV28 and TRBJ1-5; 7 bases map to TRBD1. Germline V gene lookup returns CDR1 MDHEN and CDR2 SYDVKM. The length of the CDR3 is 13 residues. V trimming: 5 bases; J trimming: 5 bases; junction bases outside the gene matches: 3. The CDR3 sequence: CASSAQGDQPQHF. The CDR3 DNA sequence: TGTGCCAGCAGTGCCCAGGGGGATCAGCCCCAGCATTTT.

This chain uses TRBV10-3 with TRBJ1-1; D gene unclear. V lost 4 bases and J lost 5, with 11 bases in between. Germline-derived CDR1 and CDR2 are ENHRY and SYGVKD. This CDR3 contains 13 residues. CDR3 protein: CAISVIQGTEAFF. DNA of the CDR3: TGTGCCATCAGTGTTATCCAAGGGACTGAAGCTTTCTTT.

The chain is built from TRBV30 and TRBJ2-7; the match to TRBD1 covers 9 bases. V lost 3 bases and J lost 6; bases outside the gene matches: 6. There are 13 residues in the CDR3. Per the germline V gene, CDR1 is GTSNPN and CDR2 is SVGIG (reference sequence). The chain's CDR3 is CAWRYRGRSEQYF. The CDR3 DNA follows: TGTGCCTGGAGATACAGGGGGCGAAGCGAGCAGTACTTC.

The CDR3 sequence: CAIRAGTVEAFSPLHF. Here the CDR3 DNA reads TGTGCCATCAGGGCCGGGACAGTCGAGGCCTTTTCACCCCTCCACTTT. The chain combines TRBV10-3 with TRBJ1-6; 7 nucleotides match TRBD1. CDR3 length equals 16 residues. Germline assignment: CDR1 ENHRY and CDR2 SYGVKD. J lost 9 bases, V lost 6 bases, and 14 bases had no gene match.

DNA of the CDR3: TGTGCCAGCAGTGACCAATACCGACTGGGGATCGCCTACAATGAGCAGTTCTTC. This gives the protein CASSDQYRLGIAYNEQFF. The V and J genes are TRBV6-1 and TRBJ2-1, with D hard to call. The CDR3 consists of 18 residues. The germline gives CDR1 MNHNS, CDR2 SASEGT. V lost 3 bases and J lost 2, with 20 bases in between.

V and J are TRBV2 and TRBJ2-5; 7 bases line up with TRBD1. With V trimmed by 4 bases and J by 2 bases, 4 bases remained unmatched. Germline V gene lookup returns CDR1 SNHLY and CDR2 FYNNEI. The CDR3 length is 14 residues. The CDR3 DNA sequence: TGTGCCAGCAGTGGTCGCAGGGGGCAAGAGACCCAGTACTTC. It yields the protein CASSGRRGQETQYF.

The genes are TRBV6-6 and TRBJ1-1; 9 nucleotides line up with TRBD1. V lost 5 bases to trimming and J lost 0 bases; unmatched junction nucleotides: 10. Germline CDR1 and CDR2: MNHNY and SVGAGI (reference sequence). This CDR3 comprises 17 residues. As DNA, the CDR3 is TGTGCCAGCAGTCGAATTCGGGACAGGGTTTTGAACACTGAAGCTTTCTTT. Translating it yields CASSRIRDRVLNTEAFF.

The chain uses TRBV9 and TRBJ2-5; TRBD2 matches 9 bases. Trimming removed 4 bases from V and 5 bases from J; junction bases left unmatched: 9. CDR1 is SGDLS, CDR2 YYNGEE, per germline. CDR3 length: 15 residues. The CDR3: CASSIGSGSGETQYF. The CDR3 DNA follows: TGTGCCAGCAGCATCGGTAGCGGGAGTGGGGAGACCCAGTACTTC.

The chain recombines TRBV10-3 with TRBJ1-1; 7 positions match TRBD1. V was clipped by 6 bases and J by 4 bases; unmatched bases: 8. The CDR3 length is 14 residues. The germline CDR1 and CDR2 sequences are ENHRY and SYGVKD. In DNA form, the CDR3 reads TGTGCCATCAGCGCGAGACCAGGGGGCACTGAAGCTTTCTTT. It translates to CAISARPGGTEAFF.

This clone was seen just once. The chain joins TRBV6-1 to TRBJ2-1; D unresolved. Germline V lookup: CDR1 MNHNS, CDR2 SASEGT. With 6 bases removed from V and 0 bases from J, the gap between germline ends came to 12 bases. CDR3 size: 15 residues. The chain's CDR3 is CASSRGAPSYNEQFF. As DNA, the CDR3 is TGTGCCAGCAGCCGCGGCGCGCCCTCCTACAATGAGCAGTTCTTC.

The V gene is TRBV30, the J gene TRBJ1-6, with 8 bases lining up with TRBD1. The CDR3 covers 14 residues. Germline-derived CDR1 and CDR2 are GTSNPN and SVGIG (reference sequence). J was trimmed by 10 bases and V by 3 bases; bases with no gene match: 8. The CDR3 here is CAWRPRQGTSPLHF. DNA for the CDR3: TGTGCCTGGAGGCCCAGACAGGGGACCTCACCCCTCCACTTT.

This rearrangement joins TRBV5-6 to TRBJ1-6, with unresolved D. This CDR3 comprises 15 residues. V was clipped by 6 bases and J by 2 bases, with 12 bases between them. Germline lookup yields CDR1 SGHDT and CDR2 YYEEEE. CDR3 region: CASNRGVTYNSPLHF. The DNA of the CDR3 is TGTGCCAGCAACCGCGGAGTTACCTATAATTCACCCCTCCACTTT.

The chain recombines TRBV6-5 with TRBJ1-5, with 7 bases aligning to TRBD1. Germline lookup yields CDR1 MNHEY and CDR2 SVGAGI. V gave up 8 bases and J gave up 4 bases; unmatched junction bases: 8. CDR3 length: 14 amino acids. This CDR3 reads CASRTDRVNQPQHF. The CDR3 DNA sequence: TGTGCCAGCCGCACTGACAGGGTAAATCAGCCCCAGCATTTT.

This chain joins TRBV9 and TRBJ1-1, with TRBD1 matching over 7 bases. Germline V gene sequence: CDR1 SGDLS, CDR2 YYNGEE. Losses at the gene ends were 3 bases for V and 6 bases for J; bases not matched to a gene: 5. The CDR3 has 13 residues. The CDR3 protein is CASSGTGVSEAFF. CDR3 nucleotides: TGTGCCAGCAGCGGAACAGGGGTCTCTGAAGCTTTCTTT. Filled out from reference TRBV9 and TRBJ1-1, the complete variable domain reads DSGVTQTPKHLITATGQRVTLRCSPRSGDLSVYWYQQSLDQGLQFLIQYYNGEERAKGNILERFSAQQFPDLHSELNLSSLELGDSALYFCASSGTGVSEAFFGQGTRLTVV.

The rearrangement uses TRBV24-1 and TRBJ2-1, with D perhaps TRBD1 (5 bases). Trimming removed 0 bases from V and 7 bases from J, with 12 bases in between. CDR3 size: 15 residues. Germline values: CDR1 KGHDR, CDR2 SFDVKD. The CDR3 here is CATSDLAGKWNEQFF. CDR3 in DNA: TGTGCCACCAGTGATTTGGCAGGGAAGTGGAATGAGCAGTTCTTC.

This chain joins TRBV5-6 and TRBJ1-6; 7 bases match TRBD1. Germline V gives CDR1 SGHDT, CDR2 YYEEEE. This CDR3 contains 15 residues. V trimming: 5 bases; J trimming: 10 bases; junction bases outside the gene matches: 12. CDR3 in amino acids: CASSTPGGLWSPLHF. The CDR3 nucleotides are TGTGCCAGCAGTACCCCAGGGGGACTATGGTCACCCCTCCACTTT.